This TCR beta chain was identified during a study of T cells in Graves' hyperthyroidism and ophthalmopathy. It was RNA transcripts that yielded the amplified TCR beta CDR3 regions. The HTBI primer set was used in a first-round RT-PCR of the TCR CDR3. A single record per CDR3 protein comes from TCRdb applying MiXCR to the multiplex PCR reads. Altogether 500,000 to 650,000 distinct CDR3 sequences are present, around 15% being singletons, with the ten largest covering approximately 15%. Stable Graves' hyperthyroidism denoted no ophthalmopathy progression over 18 months. General observations from the study: Patients with ophthalmopathy were separated from those with stable hyperthyroidism by a 13 V-J model. Blood also held most thyroid clonotypes expanded beyond 0.001.

CDR1 and CDR2 (germline): SGHTA, FQGNSA. The CDR3 totals 17 residues. With V trimmed by 5 bases and J by 3 bases, 12 bases remained unmatched. This clonotype showed up many times. Its specificity is unknown. This chain connects TRBV7-2 to TRBJ2-3; TRBD2 matches 9 bases. The TCR sequence derives from a woman aged 40-49 years with Graves' hyperthyroidism. Sequences were obtained from blood. The chain's CDR3 is CASSALAGAGSTDTQYF. Here the CDR3 DNA reads TGTGCCAGCAGCGCCTTAGCGGGAGCGGGGTCAACAGATACGCAGTATTTT.